This T cell receptor (beta chain) was recovered during a study of T cell changes during pregnancy in multiple sclerosis. Sequencing used immunoSEQ multiplex PCR; TCRdb keeps in-frame clones, though not all of them. The profile shows around 37,000 clones, 88% of them singletons. The material sequenced was CD8+ T cells from peripheral blood mononuclear cells, taken in the third trimester of pregnancy. This receptor was taken from a female donor with multiple sclerosis, enrolled in a pregnancy study.

The CDR3 sequence is CASSAGGLAQPQHF. The CDR3 DNA reads as TGTGCCAGCAGCGCGGGGGGGCTGGCTCAGCCCCAGCATTTT. The rearrangement joins TRBV2 to TRBJ1-5; TRBD1 might be the D (6 bases). From germline, CDR1 is SNHLY and CDR2 FYNNEI. The length of the CDR3 is 14 residues. V gave up 6 bases and J gave up 6 bases, with 15 bases separating them.